A selection of T cell receptor beta chains follows, all from one sample in a study of cytotoxic CD8 clonotypes in ibrutinib-treated CLL. TCRdb's copy holds only in-frame clones and misses some; the assay was immunoSEQ multiplex PCR. The sample holds about 160,000 clones, 70% to 90% seen once. Sequenced here: PBMCs, sampled at disease progression, from a patient treated with ibrutinib. All receptors derive from a human donor with chronic lymphocytic leukemia. Each CDR3 is given with its conserved first and last residue. The order of the fields is J gene, V gene, D gene, clone size, CDR3 DNA, CDR3 protein. A D gene is named only where the DNA matches it firmly. Only part of the rows carry a size: once, few, many, or a class if the clone is expanded.

>TRBJ2-1|TRBV10-3|TRBD1|-
TGTGCCATCAGTGAGTCTCGACAGGGGTCCTACAATGAGCAGTTCTTC
CAISESRQGSYNEQFF
>TRBJ2-3|TRBV9|-|once
TGTGCCAGCAGCGTAGTAGGGAGGGGGCTCACAGATACGCAGTATTTT
CASSVVGRGLTDTQYF
>TRBJ1-2|TRBV28|TRBD1|-
TGTGCCAGCAGTTTATCCGTTACAGGGGGTGAAGCCTATGGCTACACCTTC
CASSLSVTGGEAYGYTF
>TRBJ2-7|TRBV19|-|-
TGTGCCAGTAGTATCCATAACAGGGTTCCCTACGAGCAGTACTTC
CASSIHNRVPYEQYF
>TRBJ1-5|TRBV19|TRBD1|-
TGTGCCAGTAGTGCGGGACAGGACCGCAATCAGCCCCAGCATTTT
CASSAGQDRNQPQHF
>TRBJ1-5|TRBV19|TRBD1|-
TGTGCCAGTAGTATGGGGACAGGGGGGATCAATCAGCCCCAGCATTTT
CASSMGTGGINQPQHF
>TRBJ1-4|TRBV10-3|TRBD1|once
TGTGCCATCAGTGAGTCCGATACCGGGACAGACGGAAAACTGTTTTTT
CAISESDTGTDGKLFF
>TRBJ2-7|TRBV6-6|-|-
TGTGCCAGCATTGCACGACAGGCTCCCTCCTACGAGCAGTACTTC
CASIARQAPSYEQYF
>TRBJ1-5|TRBV27|-|-
TGTGCCAGCAGCAAGGTGGCAGGACAGACCAGCAATCAGCCCCAGCATTTT
CASSKVAGQTSNQPQHF
>TRBJ2-2|TRBV5-1|-|-
TGCGCCAGCAGCGTCGGGAACACCGGGGAGCTGTTTTTT
CASSVGNTGELFF
>TRBJ1-3|TRBV18|TRBD1|-
TGTGCCAGCTCACCCTCTAGGGACAGGAGCTCTGGAAACACCATATATTTT
CASSPSRDRSSGNTIYF
>TRBJ2-7|TRBV9|-|-
TGTGCCAGCAGCCCAAGACGGGCAGGGGAGCAGTACTTC
CASSPRRAGEQYF
>TRBJ1-2|TRBV10-1|-|-
TGCGCCAGCAGTGAGTCTATTAGCGAGATTCCCCCGCGTGGCTACACCTTC
CASSESISEIPPRGYTF
>TRBJ2-2|TRBV27|-|-
TGTGCCAGTGACCAAGTCGAGGGGAGGAGGATTACCGGGGAGCTGTTTTTT
CASDQVEGRRITGELFF
>TRBJ2-1|TRBV7-8|TRBD2|-
TGTGCCAGCAGCTCCTCGGGAGGCCGGAACAATGAGCAGTTCTTC
CASSSSGGRNNEQFF
>TRBJ2-1|TRBV7-9|-|-
TGTGCCAGCAGCTTTCGGAGCGTTCCGTTAAGTCCCAATGAGCAGTTCTTC
CASSFRSVPLSPNEQFF
>TRBJ2-7|TRBV9|-|-
TGTGCCAGCAGCCCACCCGCAGGGGATGAGCAGTACTTC
CASSPPAGDEQYF
>TRBJ2-3|TRBV5-1|-|-
TGCGCCAGCAGCTTTGGGGACGCAGCATTCACAGATACGCAGTATTTT
CASSFGDAAFTDTQYF
>TRBJ2-1|TRBV5-1|-|-
TGCGCCAGCAGCTCGGACAGTCCCCAGTTCGATGAGCAGTTCTTC
CASSSDSPQFDEQFF
>TRBJ2-7|TRBV2|-|-
TGTGCCAGCAGTGAAGGTGGTCGGGCCTCCTACGAGCAGTACTTC
CASSEGGRASYEQYF
>TRBJ1-1|TRBV27|-|-
TGTGCCAGCAGTCGCACTGCAGGGGACACCTCCAACACTGAAGCTTTCTTT
CASSRTAGDTSNTEAFF
>TRBJ2-3|TRBV7-8|-|-
TGTGCCAGCAGCTTAGGGCGTGGAAGCACAGATACGCAGTATTTT
CASSLGRGSTDTQYF
>TRBJ1-4|TRBV28|-|-
TGTGCCAGCAGTTTATGGGGCGAAAAACTGTTTTTT
CASSLWGEKLFF
>TRBJ2-2|TRBV18|TRBD1|few
TGTGCCAGCTCACTCCAAGGACAGGCCTTGGCCGGGGAGCTGTTTTTT
CASSLQGQALAGELFF
>TRBJ2-2|TRBV14|TRBD1|-
TGTGCCAGCAGCCAAAGACAGGGGGCTTACGGCGGGGAGCTGTTTTTT
CASSQRQGAYGGELFF
>TRBJ2-1|TRBV15|-|-
TGTGCCACCAGCAGAGATGGCTATAACAATGAGCAGTTCTTC
CATSRDGYNNEQFF
>TRBJ2-3|TRBV18|-|-
TGTGCCAGCTCACCGGACCAGAGTACGCAGTATTTT
CASSPDQSTQYF
>TRBJ1-4|TRBV6-7|-|once
TGTGCCAGCAGTTACTTGGGCAGGGGCTCTGAAAAACTGTTTTTT
CASSYLGRGSEKLFF
>TRBJ1-2|TRBV15|TRBD1|few
TGTGCCACCAGCAGCGATGGGGGACAGGGTAACTATGGCTACACCTTC
CATSSDGGQGNYGYTF
>TRBJ1-4|TRBV30|-|-
TGTGCCTGGGCGGCCGGTTTTAATGAAAAACTGTTTTTT
CAWAAGFNEKLFF
>TRBJ1-1|TRBV27|-|-
TGTGCCAGCAGTTTACGTGGGACGCTCACTGAAGCTTTCTTT
CASSLRGTLTEAFF
>TRBJ2-5|TRBV5-1|-|-
TGCGCCAGCAGCTTCGAGGAAGAGACCCAGTACTTC
CASSFEEETQYF
>TRBJ2-7|TRBV5-4|-|-
TGTGCCAGCAGCCCCGACGTTTCCTACGAGCAGTACTTC
CASSPDVSYEQYF
>TRBJ1-1|TRBV29-1|TRBD1|-
TGCAGCGGAAAGACAGGGGGAGACACTGAAGCTTTCTTT
CSGKTGGDTEAFF
>TRBJ2-7|TRBV7-3|-|-
TGTGCCAGCAGCTTACTCGGGACTTCATACTACGAGCAGTACTTC
CASSLLGTSYYEQYF
>TRBJ2-7|TRBV6-5|-|-
TGTGCCAGCAGTCGGACCACCTACGAGCAGTACTTC
CASSRTTYEQYF
>TRBJ1-5|TRBV29-1|-|-
TGCAGCGTTGAAGGGGCTATAGGGCAGCCCCAGCATTTT
CSVEGAIGQPQHF
>TRBJ2-6|TRBV4-2|TRBD2|-
TGTGCCAGCAGCCTCCCGCTAGCGGAGGTCTCTGGGGCCAACGTCCTGACTTTC
CASSLPLAEVSGANVLTF
>TRBJ2-7|TRBV19|-|-
TGTGCCAGTAGTATTGCTCGCCAGGGGTACGAGCAGTACTTC
CASSIARQGYEQYF
>TRBJ1-1|TRBV21-1|-|once
TGTGCCAGCATTTCGTACACTGAAGCTTTCTTT
CASISYTEAFF